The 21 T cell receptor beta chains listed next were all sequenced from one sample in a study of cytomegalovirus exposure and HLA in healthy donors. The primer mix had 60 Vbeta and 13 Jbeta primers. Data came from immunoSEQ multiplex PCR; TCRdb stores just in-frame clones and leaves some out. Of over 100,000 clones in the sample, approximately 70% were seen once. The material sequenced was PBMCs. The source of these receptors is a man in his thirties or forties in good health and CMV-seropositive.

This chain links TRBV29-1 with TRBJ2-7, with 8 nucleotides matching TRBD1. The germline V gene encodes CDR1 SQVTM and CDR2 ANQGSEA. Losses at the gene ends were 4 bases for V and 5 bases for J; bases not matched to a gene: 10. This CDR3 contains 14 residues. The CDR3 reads CSVVGQGSIHEQYF. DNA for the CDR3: TGCAGCGTTGTCGGACAGGGCTCTATCCACGAGCAGTACTTC.

For the CDR3, the DNA is TGTGCCAGTAGTCTAGGACTAGCGGTTTTACCGTACCAAGAGACCCAGTACTTC. This sequence encodes CASSLGLAVLPYQETQYF. The chain employs TRBV19 and TRBJ2-5; 10 positions match TRBD2. The germline gives CDR1 LNHDA, CDR2 SQIVND (reference sequence). The CDR3 is made up of 18 amino acids. The J segment lost 0 bases and the V segment lost 5 bases, leaving 12 bases of the junction unmatched.

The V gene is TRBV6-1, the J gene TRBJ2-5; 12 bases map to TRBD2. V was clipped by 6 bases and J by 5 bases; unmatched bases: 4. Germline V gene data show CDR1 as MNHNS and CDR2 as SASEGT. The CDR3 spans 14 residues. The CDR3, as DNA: TGTGCCAGCAGACTAGCGGGAGGTCCCGAGACCCAGTACTTC. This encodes CASRLAGGPETQYF.

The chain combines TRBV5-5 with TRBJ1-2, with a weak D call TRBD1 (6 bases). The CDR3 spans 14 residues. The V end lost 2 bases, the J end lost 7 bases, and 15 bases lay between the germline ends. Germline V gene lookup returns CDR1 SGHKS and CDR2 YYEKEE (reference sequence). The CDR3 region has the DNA TGTGCCAGCAGCTTAGAAGGGGGAACTAGTGGCTACACCTTC. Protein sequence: CASSLEGGTSGYTF.

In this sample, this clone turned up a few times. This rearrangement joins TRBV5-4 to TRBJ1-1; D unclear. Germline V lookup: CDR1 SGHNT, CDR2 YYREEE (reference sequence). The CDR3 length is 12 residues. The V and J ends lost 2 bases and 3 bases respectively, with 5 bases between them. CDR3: CASSFSDTEAFF. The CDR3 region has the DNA TGTGCCAGCAGCTTTTCGGACACTGAAGCTTTCTTT.

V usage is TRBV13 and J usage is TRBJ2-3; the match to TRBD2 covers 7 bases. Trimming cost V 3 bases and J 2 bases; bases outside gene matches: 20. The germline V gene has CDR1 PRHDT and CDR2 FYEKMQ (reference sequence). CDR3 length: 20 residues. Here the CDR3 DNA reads TGTGCCAGCAGCTTGATCCCCAACAGACTAGCTGGGGCACACACAGATACGCAGTATTTT. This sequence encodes CASSLIPNRLAGAHTDTQYF.

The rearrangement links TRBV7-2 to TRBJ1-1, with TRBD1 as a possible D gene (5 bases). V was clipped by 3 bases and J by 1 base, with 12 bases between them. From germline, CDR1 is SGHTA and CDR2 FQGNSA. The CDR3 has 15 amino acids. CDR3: CASSFTRVGNTEAFF. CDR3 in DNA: TGTGCCAGCAGCTTTACCAGGGTAGGGAACACTGAAGCTTTCTTT.

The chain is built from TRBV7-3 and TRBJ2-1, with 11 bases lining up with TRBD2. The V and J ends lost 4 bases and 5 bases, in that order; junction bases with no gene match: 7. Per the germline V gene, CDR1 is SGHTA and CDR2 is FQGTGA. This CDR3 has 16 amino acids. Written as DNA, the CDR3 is TGTGCCAGCAGCTCCGTAGCGGGAGGGTTCCACAATGAGCAGTTCTTC. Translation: CASSSVAGGFHNEQFF.

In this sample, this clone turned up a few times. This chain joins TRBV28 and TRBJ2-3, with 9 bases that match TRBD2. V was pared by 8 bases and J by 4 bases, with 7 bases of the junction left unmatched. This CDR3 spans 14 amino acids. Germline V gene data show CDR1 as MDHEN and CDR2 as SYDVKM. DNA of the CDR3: TGTGCCAGCCGTGTAGCGGGAGCCCCAGATACGCAGTATTTT. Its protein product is CASRVAGAPDTQYF.

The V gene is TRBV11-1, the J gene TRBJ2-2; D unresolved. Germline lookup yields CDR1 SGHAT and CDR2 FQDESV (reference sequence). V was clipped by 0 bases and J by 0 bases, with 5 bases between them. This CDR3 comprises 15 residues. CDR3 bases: TGTGCCAGCAGCTTAGCGTTCGCGAACACCGGGGAGCTGTTTTTT. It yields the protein CASSLAFANTGELFF.

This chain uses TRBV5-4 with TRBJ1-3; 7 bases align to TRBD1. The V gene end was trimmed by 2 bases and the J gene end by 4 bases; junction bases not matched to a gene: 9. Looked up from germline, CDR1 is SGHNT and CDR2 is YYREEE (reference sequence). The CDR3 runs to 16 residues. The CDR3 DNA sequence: TGTGCCAGCAGCTTATCCCGACAGGGCGGCGGAAACACCATATATTTT. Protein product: CASSLSRQGGGNTIYF.

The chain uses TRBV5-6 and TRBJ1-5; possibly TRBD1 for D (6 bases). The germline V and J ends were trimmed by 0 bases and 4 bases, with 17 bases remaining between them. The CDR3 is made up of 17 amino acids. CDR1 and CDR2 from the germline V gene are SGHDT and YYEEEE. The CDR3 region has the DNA TGTGCCAGCAGCTTGGCCAGGGGAGGGATGATGAATCAGCCCCAGCATTTT. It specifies CASSLARGGMMNQPQHF. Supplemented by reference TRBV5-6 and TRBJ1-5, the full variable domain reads DAGVTQSPTHLIKTRGQQVTLRCSPKSGHDTVSWYQQALGQGPQFIFQYYEEEERQRGNFPDRFSGHQFPNYSSELNVNALLLGDSALYLCASSLARGGMMNQPQHFGDGTRLSIL.

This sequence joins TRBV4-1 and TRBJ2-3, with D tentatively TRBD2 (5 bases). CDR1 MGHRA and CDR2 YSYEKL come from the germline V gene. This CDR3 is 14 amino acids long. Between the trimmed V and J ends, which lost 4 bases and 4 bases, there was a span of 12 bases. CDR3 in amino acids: CASSRWEPADTQYF. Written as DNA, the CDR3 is TGCGCCAGCAGCCGGTGGGAGCCGGCAGATACGCAGTATTTT.

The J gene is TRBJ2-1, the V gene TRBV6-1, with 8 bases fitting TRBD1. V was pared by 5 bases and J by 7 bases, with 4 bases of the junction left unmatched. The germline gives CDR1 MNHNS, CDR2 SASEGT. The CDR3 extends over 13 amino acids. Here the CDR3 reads CASSRRTGNEQFF. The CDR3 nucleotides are TGTGCCAGCAGTCGCCGGACAGGGAATGAGCAGTTCTTC.

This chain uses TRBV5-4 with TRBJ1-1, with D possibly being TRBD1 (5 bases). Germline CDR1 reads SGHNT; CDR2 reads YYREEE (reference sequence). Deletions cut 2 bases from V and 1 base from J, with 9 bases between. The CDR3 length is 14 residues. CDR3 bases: TGTGCCAGCAGCTTTAGGAGGGGGAACACTGAAGCTTTCTTT. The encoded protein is CASSFRRGNTEAFF.

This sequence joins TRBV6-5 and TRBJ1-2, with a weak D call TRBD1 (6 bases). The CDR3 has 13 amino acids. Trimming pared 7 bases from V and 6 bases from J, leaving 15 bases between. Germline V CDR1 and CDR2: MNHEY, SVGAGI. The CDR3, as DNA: TGTGCCAGCACCCGACAGGATAGGAATGGCTACACCTTC. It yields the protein CASTRQDRNGYTF.

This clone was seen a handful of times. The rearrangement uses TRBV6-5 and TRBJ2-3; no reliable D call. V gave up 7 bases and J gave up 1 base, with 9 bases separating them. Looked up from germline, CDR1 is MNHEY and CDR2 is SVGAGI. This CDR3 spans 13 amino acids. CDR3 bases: TGTGCCAGCAAGCCGCCCCGCACAGATACGCAGTATTTT. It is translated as CASKPPRTDTQYF.

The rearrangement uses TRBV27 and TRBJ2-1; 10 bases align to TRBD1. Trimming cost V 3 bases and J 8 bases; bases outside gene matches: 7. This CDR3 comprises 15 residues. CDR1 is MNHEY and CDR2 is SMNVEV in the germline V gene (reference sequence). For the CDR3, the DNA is TGTGCCAGCAGTTTGGGGACAGGGGTGATCGATGAGCAGTTCTTC. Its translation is CASSLGTGVIDEQFF.

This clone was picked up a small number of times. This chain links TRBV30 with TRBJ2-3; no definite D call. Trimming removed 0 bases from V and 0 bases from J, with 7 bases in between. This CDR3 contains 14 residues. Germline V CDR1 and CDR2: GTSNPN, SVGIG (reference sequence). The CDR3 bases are TGTGCCTGGAGTGTATCCTCTAGCACAGATACGCAGTATTTT. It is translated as CAWSVSSSTDTQYF.

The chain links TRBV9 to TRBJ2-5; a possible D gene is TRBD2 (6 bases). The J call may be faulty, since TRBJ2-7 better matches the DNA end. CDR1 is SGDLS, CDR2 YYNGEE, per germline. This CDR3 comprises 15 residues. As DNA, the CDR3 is TGTGCCAGCAGCGTAGCGTCTAGCGTACCTTACGAGCAGTACTTC. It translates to CASSVASSVPYEQYF.

CDR3 coding DNA: TGTGCCAGCAGCTTAGTTCGGGGGACAGTCGCGAACACTGAAGCTTTCTTT. Translating it yields CASSLVRGTVANTEAFF. V is TRBV11-2 and J is TRBJ1-1; 7 nucleotides agree with TRBD1. Germline CDR1 reads SGHAT; CDR2 reads FQNNGV. The ends lost 1 base at V and 1 base at J; junction bases unmatched: 9. CDR3 size: 17 residues. Filled out from reference TRBV11-2 and TRBJ1-1, the complete variable domain reads EAGVAQSPRYKIIEKRQSVAFWCNPISGHATLYWYQQILGQGPKLLIQFQNNGVVDDSQLPKDRFSAERLKGVDSTLKIQPAKLEDSAVYLCASSLVRGTVANTEAFFGQGTRLTVV.